A selection of T cell receptor beta chains follows, all from one sample in a study of blood T cell repertoires in COVID-19. Sequencing used immunoSEQ multiplex PCR; TCRdb keeps in-frame clones, though not all of them. Seen here are about 180,000 clones, around 80% observed once, and the top ten hold 12%. Sample: peripheral blood. The origin of the receptors is a woman of 80 years or more with COVID-19, enrolled during active disease. Each CDR3 is given with its conserved first and last residue. Fields, in order: CDR3 protein, CDR3 DNA, V gene, J gene, clone size, D gene. A D gene is named only where the DNA matches it firmly. Size values are once, few and many counts, or a class for expanded clones, and some rows have none.

CASSLPGVAYNEQFF	TGTGCCAGCAGCTTACCGGGAGTGGCCTACAATGAGCAGTTCTTC	TRBV11-3	TRBJ2-1	-	-
CSVLAGVSYEQYF	TGCAGCGTCTTGGCGGGGGTTTCCTACGAGCAGTACTTC	TRBV29-1	TRBJ2-7	once	TRBD2
CSVRTGTTQFF	TGCAGCGTTCGGACCGGGACAACACAGTTCTTC	TRBV29-1	TRBJ2-1	-	-
CATSGRTSGLYTGELFF	TGTGCCACCAGTGGAAGGACTAGCGGGTTATACACCGGGGAGCTGTTTTTT	TRBV24-1	TRBJ2-2	many	TRBD2
CAWVSGGTDTQYF	TGTGCCTGGGTTAGCGGGGGCACAGATACGCAGTATTTT	TRBV30	TRBJ2-3	-	TRBD2
CASSLAGQGNTIYF	TGTGCCAGCAGCTTAGCCGGACAGGGGAACACCATATATTTT	TRBV7-2	TRBJ1-3	-	TRBD1
CASSPPGGFDEQYF	TGTGCCAGCAGTCCCCCAGGGGGTTTCGACGAGCAGTACTTC	TRBV28	TRBJ2-7	few	TRBD1
CASSPVRGSTDTQYF	TGCGCCAGCAGCCCCGTAAGGGGAAGCACAGATACGCAGTATTTT	TRBV5-1	TRBJ2-3	-	-
CASSQDLRFPNEKLFF	TGTGCCAGCAGCCAAGATTTGAGGTTTCCTAATGAAAAACTGTTTTTT	TRBV14	TRBJ1-4	-	-
CASSLQGSSGNTIYF	TGTGCCAGCAGCCTACAGGGGTCCTCTGGAAACACCATATATTTT	TRBV3-1/TRBV3-2	TRBJ1-3	-	TRBD1
CASRPGTGANTEAFF	TGTGCCAGCAGGCCCGGGACAGGGGCGAACACTGAAGCTTTCTTT	TRBV7-9	TRBJ1-1	-	TRBD1
CASSLRQGTTEAFF	TGTGCCAGCAGCTTGAGACAGGGTACCACTGAAGCTTTCTTT	TRBV7-2	TRBJ1-1	-	TRBD1
CASSWLGGQNEQFF	TGTGCCAGCAGCTGGCTCGGGGGTCAGAATGAGCAGTTCTTC	TRBV5-4	TRBJ2-1	once	-
CATSDPSGELFF	TGTGCCACCAGTGACCCGTCGGGGGAGCTGTTTTTT	TRBV24-1	TRBJ2-2	-	-
CASSLLTSAPDTQYF	TGTGCCAGCAGCTTATTGACTAGCGCTCCAGATACGCAGTATTTT	TRBV7-6	TRBJ2-3	-	TRBD2
CASSFSSGVGAYNEQFF	TGTGCCAGCAGCTTTAGTTCGGGAGTCGGGGCCTACAATGAGCAGTTCTTC	TRBV7-8	TRBJ2-1	-	-
CASMRLNTGELFF	TGTGCCAGCATGAGGCTAAACACCGGGGAGCTGTTTTTT	TRBV2	TRBJ2-2	once	-